These T cell receptor beta chains were read from a single sample in a study of technical replicates of blood from a few donors. The repertoire was sequenced with immunoSEQ multiplex PCR; TCRdb's copy has only in-frame clones and lacks some. There are around 85,000 clones in the sample; around 94% occur only once, and about 0.25% lies in the top ten. What was sequenced was T cells isolated from PBMCs. The receptors originated from a human donor in good health. CDR3s include the opening cysteine and the closing phenylalanine or tryptophan. The D gene is left open where the match is weak. Size tells how often a clone was seen (once, few, many) or the class of an expanded clone, and some rows leave it out.

>TRBJ2-7|TRBD2|TRBV27|.
CASSKGTSGTYEQYF
TGTGCCAGCAGCAAAGGGACTAGCGGGACTTACGAGCAGTACTTC
>TRBJ2-1|TRBD2|TRBV5-1|.
CASSPGGTLDNEQFF
TGCGCCAGCAGCCCGGGGGGGACCCTTGACAATGAGCAGTTCTTC
>TRBJ1-1|.|TRBV5-4|.
CASSFGQYTEAFF
TGTGCCAGCAGCTTCGGACAGTACACTGAAGCTTTCTTT
>TRBJ2-2|.|TRBV5-1|.
CASSLDGGTGELFF
TGCGCCAGCAGCTTGGATGGAGGCACCGGGGAGCTGTTTTTT
>TRBJ1-2|TRBD1|TRBV4-1|.
CASSPGGGIFYGYTF
TGCGCCAGCAGCCCAGGGGGCGGAATTTTCTATGGCTACACCTTC
>TRBJ2-7|TRBD2|TRBV5-1|.
CASSPKPRELIYEQYF
TGCGCCAGCAGCCCGAAACCGCGGGAGCTCATCTACGAGCAGTACTTC
>TRBJ2-7|.|TRBV7-9|.
CASSLETSNDEQYF
TGTGCCAGCAGCTTAGAGACTAGTAACGACGAGCAGTACTTC
>TRBJ2-1|.|TRBV5-1|once
CASSQVTGKIYNEQFF
TGCGCCAGCAGTCAAGTTACAGGCAAAATTTACAATGAGCAGTTCTTC
>TRBJ1-4|.|TRBV30|.
CAWSGGGRLFF
TGTGCCTGGAGTGGGGGGGGCAGGCTGTTTTTT
>TRBJ1-2|.|TRBV7-9|.
CASSFQNSGNYGYTF
TGTGCCAGCAGCTTTCAAAACTCCGGGAACTATGGCTACACCTTC
>TRBJ1-3|TRBD1|TRBV5-1|.
CASSPWTGPGNTIYF
TGCGCCAGCAGCCCGTGGACAGGGCCTGGAAACACCATATATTTT
>TRBJ2-5|.|TRBV4-2|.
CASSTRVLEPQETQYF
TGTGCCAGCAGCACTCGGGTCCTCGAACCTCAAGAGACCCAGTACTTC
>TRBJ1-2|.|TRBV4-1|.
CASSQEPLSGPLYGYTF
TGCGCCAGCAGCCAAGAGCCCCTATCTGGGCCCCTCTATGGCTACACCTTC
>TRBJ2-7|.|TRBV5-6|.
CASSSSGPGDTYEQYF
TGTGCCAGCAGCTCCAGCGGTCCGGGGGATACCTACGAGCAGTACTTC
>TRBJ1-2|TRBD1|TRBV7-3|.
CASSVDTGGYGYTF
TGTGCCAGCAGCGTTGACACAGGGGGCTATGGCTACACCTTC
>TRBJ1-1|.|TRBV5-1|.
CASSLAAAGTEAFF
TGCGCCAGCAGCTTGGCGGCCGCAGGGACTGAAGCTTTCTTT
>TRBJ1-1|TRBD1|TRBV5-1|.
CASSFQGVDTEAFF
TGCGCCAGCAGCTTTCAGGGGGTGGACACTGAAGCTTTCTTT
>TRBJ2-7|TRBD2|TRBV5-1|.
CASSLVRGSYEQYF
TGCGCCAGCAGCTTAGTGCGGGGGTCCTACGAGCAGTACTTC